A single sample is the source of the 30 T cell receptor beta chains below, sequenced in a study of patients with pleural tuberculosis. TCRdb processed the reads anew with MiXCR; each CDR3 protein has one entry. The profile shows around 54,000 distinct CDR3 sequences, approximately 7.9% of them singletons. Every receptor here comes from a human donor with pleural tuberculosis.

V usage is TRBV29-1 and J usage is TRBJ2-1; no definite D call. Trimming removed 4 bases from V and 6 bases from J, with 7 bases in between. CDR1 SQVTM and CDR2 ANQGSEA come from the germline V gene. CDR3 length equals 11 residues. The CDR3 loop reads CSVARGNEQFF. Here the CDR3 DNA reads TGCAGCGTTGCCCGCGGCAATGAGCAGTTCTTC.

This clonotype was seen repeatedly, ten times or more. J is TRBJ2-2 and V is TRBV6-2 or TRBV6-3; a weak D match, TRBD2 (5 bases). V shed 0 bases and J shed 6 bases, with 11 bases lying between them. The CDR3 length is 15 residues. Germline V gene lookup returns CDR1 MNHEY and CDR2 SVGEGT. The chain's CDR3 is CASSYSLQEAGELFF. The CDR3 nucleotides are TGTGCCAGCAGTTACTCCTTGCAGGAGGCCGGGGAGCTGTTTTTT.

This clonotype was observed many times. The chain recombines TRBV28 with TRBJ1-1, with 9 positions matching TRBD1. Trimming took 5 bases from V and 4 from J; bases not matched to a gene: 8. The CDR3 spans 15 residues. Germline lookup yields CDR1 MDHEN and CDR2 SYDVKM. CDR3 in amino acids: CASSLSGTGSTEAFF. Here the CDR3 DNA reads TGTGCCAGCAGTCTATCCGGGACAGGGTCCACTGAAGCTTTCTTT.

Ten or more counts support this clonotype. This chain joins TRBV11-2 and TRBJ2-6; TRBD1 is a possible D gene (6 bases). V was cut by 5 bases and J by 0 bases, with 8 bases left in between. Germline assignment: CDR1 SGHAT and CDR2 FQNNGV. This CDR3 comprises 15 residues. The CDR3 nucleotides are TGTGCCAGCAGCATACAGGGCTCTGGGGCCAACGTCCTGACTTTC. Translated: CASSIQGSGANVLTF.

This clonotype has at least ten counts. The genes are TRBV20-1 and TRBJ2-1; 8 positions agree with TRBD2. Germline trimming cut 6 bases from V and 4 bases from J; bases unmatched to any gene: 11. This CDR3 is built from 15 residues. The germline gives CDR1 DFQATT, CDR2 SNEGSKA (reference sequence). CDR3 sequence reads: CSARPLAGAYNEQFF. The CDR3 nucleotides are TGCAGTGCGAGGCCCCTAGCGGGCGCTTACAATGAGCAGTTCTTC.

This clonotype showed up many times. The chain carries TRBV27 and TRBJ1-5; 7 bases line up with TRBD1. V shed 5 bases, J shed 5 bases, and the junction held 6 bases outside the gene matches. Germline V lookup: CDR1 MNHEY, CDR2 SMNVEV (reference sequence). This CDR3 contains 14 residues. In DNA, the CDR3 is TGTGCCAGCAGTCCGTTGACAGGGTATCAGCCCCAGCATTTT. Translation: CASSPLTGYQPQHF.

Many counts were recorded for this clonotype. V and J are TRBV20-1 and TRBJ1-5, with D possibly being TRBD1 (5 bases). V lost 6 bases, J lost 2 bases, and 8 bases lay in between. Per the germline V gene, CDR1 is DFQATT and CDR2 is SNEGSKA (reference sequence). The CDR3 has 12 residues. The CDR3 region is CSAQGGNQPQHF. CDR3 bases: TGCAGTGCCCAAGGGGGCAATCAGCCCCAGCATTTT.

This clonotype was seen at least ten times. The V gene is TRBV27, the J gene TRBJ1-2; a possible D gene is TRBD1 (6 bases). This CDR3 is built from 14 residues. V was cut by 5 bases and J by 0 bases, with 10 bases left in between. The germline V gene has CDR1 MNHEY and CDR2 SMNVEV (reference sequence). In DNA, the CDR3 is TGTGCCAGCAGTATTAGGGGGGCTAACTATGGCTACACCTTC. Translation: CASSIRGANYGYTF.

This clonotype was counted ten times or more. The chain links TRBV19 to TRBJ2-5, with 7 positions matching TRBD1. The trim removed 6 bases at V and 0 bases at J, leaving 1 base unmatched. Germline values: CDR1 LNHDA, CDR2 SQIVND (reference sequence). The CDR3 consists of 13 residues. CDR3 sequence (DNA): TGTGCCAGTAGGACAGGGAACCAAGAGACCCAGTACTTC. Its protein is CASRTGNQETQYF.

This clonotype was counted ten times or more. The CDR3 DNA reads as TGCAGTCCAAGTCCGACAGGCATCCCTGGCTACACCTTC. This codes for CSPSPTGIPGYTF. J is TRBJ1-2 and V is TRBV20-1, with D tentatively TRBD1 (6 bases). In germline, CDR1 is DFQATT, CDR2 SNEGSKA (reference sequence). V lost 8 bases and J lost 7, with 20 bases in between. The CDR3 is made up of 13 amino acids.

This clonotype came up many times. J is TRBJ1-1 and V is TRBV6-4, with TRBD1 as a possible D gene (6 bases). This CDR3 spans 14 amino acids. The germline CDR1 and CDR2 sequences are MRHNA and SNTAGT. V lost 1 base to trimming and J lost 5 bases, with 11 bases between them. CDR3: CASSDYRDLTEAFF. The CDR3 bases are TGTGCCAGCAGTGACTACAGGGATCTGACTGAAGCTTTCTTT.

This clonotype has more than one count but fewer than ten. CDR3 amino acids: CASSVDRVQQPQHF. The CDR3 DNA reads TGTGCCAGCAGCGTTGACAGGGTTCAGCAGCCCCAGCATTTT. V and J are TRBV12-3 or TRBV12-4 and TRBJ1-5; the match to TRBD1 covers 7 bases. The CDR3 loop spans 14 amino acids. After removal of 6 bases from V and 7 bases from J, the junction contained 9 bases not matched to a gene.

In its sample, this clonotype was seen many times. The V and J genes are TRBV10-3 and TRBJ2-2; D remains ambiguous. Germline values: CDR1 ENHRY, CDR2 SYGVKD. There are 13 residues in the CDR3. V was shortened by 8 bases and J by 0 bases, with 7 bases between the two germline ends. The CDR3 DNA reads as TGTGCCATCCCAACTCCGAACACCGGGGAGCTGTTTTTT. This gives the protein CAIPTPNTGELFF.

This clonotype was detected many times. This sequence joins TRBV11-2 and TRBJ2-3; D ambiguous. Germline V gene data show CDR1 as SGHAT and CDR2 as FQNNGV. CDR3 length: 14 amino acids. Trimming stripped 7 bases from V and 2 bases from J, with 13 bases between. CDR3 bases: TGTGCCAGCACCCCCCCGGGCTACACAGATACGCAGTATTTT. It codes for CASTPPGYTDTQYF.

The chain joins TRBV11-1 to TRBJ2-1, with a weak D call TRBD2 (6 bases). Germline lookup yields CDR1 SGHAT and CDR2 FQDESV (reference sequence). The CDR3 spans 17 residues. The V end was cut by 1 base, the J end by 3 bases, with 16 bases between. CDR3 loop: CASSLGTGTYYYNEQFF. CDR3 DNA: TGTGCCAGCAGCTTAGGTACCGGGACTTACTACTACAATGAGCAGTTCTTC.

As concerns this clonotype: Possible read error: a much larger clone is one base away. Written as DNA, the CDR3 is TGTGCCAGCGGCTTCTATGGGCCCCAAGAGACCCAGTACTTC. It codes for CASGFYGPQETQYF. The chain combines TRBV11-2 with TRBJ2-5; D ambiguous. CDR3 length: 14 amino acids. CDR1 is SGHAT, CDR2 FQNNGV, per germline.

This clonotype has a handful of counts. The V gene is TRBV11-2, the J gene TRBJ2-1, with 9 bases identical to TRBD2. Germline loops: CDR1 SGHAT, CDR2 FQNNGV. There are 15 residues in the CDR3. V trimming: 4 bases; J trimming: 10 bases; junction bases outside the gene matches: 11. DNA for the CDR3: TGTGCCAGCAGCTCGGGACTAGCCCTGTTTATAGAGCAGTTCTTC. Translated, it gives CASSSGLALFIEQFF.

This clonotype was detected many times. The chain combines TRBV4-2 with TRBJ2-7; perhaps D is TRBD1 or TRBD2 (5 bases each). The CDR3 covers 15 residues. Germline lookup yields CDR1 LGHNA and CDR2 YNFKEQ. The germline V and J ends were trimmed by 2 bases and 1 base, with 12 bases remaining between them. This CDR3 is CASSQRGPMSYEQYF. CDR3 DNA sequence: TGTGCCAGCAGCCAACGGGGACCTATGTCCTACGAGCAGTACTTC.

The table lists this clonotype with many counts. The CDR3 bases are TGCGCCAGCAGCGACCTAAGGACTAGCGGCACAGATACGCAGTATTTT. As protein: CASSDLRTSGTDTQYF. This chain links TRBV10-2 with TRBJ2-3; TRBD2 matches 9 bases. This CDR3 is 16 amino acids long. Germline CDR1 reads WSHSY; CDR2 reads SAAADI. V dropped 6 bases and J dropped 1; count of bases not matched to a gene: 8.

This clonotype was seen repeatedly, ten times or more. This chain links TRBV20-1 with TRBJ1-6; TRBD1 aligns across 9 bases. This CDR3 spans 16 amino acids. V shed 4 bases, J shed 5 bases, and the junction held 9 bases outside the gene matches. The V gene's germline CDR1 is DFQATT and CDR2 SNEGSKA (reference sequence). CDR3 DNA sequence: TGCAGTGCTACCCGACGGGACAGGGAGGATAATTCACCCCTCCACTTT. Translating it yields CSATRRDREDNSPLHF.

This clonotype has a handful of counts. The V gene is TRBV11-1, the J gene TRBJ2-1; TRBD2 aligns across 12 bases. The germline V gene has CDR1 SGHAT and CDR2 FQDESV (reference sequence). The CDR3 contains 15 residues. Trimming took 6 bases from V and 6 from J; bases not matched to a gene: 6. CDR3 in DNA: TGTGCCAGCAGTTCACCACTAGCGGGAGGCAATGAGCAGTTCTTC. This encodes CASSSPLAGGNEQFF. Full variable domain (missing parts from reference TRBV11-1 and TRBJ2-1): EAEVAQSPRYKITEKSQAVAFWCDPISGHATLYWYRQILGQGPELLVQFQDESVVDDSQLPKDRFSAERLKGVDSTLKIQPAELGDSAMYLCASSSPLAGGNEQFFGPGTRLTVL.

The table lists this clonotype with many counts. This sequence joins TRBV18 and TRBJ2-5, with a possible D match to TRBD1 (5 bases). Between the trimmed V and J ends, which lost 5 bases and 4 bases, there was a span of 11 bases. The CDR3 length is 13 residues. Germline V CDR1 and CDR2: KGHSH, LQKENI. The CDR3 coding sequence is TGTGCCAGCTCAGTCCAGGGAAGAGAGACCCAGTACTTC. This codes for CASSVQGRETQYF. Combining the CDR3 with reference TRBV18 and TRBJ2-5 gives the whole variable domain NAGVMQNPRHLVRRRGQEARLRCSPMKGHSHVYWYRQLPEEGLKFMVYLQKENIIDESGMPKERFSAEFPKEGPSILRIQQVVRGDSAAYFCASSVQGRETQYFGPGTRLLVL.

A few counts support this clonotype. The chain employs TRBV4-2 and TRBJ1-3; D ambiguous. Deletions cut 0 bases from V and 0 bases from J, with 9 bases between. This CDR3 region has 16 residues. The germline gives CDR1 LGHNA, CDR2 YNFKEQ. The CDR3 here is CASSQDTVNSGNTIYF. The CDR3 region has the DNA TGTGCCAGCAGCCAAGATACAGTAAACTCTGGAAACACCATATATTTT.

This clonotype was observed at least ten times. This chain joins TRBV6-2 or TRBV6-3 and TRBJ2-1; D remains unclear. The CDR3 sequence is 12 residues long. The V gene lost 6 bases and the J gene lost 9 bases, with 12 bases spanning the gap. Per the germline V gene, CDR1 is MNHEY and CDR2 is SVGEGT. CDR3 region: CASSLTWLEQFF. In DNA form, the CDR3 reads TGTGCCAGCAGCCTAACGTGGCTTGAGCAGTTCTTC.

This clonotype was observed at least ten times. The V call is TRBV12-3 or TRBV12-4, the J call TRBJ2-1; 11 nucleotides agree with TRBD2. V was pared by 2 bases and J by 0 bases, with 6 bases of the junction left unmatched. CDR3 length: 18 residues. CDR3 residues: CASSLLSGRDYSYNEQFF. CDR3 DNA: TGTGCCAGCAGTTTACTTAGCGGGAGGGATTACTCCTACAATGAGCAGTTCTTC.

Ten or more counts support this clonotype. The CDR3 region has the DNA TGTGCCAGCAGGGGGATGGCTTCCTACGAGCAGTACTTC. This translates into CASRGMASYEQYF. V is TRBV6-2 or TRBV6-3 and J is TRBJ2-7; D is uncertain. The V end was cut by 6 bases, the J end by 1 base, with 10 bases between. CDR3 length equals 13 residues. Germline V gene lookup returns CDR1 MNHEY and CDR2 SVGEGT.

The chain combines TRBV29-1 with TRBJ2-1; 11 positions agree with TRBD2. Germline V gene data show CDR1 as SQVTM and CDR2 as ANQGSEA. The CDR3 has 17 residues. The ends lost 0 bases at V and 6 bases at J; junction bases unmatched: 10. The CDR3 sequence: CSVEDPELAGEGNEQFF. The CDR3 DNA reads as TGCAGCGTTGAAGACCCTGAACTAGCGGGAGAGGGCAATGAGCAGTTCTTC.

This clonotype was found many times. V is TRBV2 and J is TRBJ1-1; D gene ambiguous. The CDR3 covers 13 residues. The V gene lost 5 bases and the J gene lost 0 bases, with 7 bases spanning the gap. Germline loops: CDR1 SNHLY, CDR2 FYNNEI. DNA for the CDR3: TGTGCCAGCAGTCGACCTATGAACACTGAAGCTTTCTTT. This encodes CASSRPMNTEAFF.

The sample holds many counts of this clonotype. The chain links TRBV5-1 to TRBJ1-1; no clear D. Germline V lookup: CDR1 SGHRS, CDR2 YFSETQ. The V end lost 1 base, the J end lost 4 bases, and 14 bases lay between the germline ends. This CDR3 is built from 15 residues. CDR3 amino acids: CASSLSWERGTEAFF. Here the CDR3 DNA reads TGCGCCAGCAGCTTGAGCTGGGAACGCGGCACTGAAGCTTTCTTT.

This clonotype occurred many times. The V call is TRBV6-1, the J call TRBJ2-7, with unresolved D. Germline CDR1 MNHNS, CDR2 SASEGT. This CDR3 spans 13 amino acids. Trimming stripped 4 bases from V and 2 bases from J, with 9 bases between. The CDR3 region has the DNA TGTGCCAGCAGTGGGGTCAATACCTACGAGCAGTACTTC. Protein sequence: CASSGVNTYEQYF.